This T cell receptor beta chain was identified during a study of cytomegalovirus exposure and HLA in healthy donors. The study's findings and limits: Follow-up analysis found HLA locus-dependent TCR association rates, highest for DRB1 and lowest for HLA-C. Among TCR beta chains of equal frequency, HLA-associated ones were more clonally expanded in a later analysis.

Trimming took 7 bases from V and 7 from J, leaving 23 bases between them. Germline V gene data show CDR1 as SEHNR and CDR2 as FQNEAQ (reference sequence). There are 15 residues in the CDR3. 60 Vbeta and 13 Jbeta primers were used in PCR. Repertoires were generated with immunoSEQ multiplex PCR, while TCRdb's copy carries only in-frame clones and drops some. This table holds roughly 120,000 clones, roughly 70% found once. A note on this clone: The antigen remains undetermined.

The TCR originated in a middle-aged man in good health and CMV-seronegative. The V gene is TRBV7-9, the J gene TRBJ2-7, with D perhaps TRBD1 (5 bases). Sequenced sample: PBMCs. CDR3: CASNHHGPAGQEQYF. In nucleotides, the CDR3 is TGTGCCAGCAACCACCACGGACCGGCAGGGCAAGAGCAGTACTTC.